The rows below give T cell receptor beta chains drawn from one sample of a study of shared clonotypes between healthy human individuals. TCRdb keeps only in-frame clones here, not all; method: immunoSEQ multiplex PCR. The sample lists more than 400,000 clones; approximately 95% were seen once. The specimen was naive CD4+ T cells sorted from blood. These TCRs come from a woman aged 25 to 45 in good health. Both conserved end residues are part of each CDR3. Each record gives: V gene, D gene, J gene, clone size, CDR3 protein, CDR3 DNA. D genes are given only for firm matches. Size is omitted from some rows. Given values are once, few, many or a class for expanded clones.

>TRBV28|TRBD2|TRBJ2-3|.
CASSDTSGASTDTQYF
TGTGCCAGCAGTGATACTAGCGGGGCTAGCACAGATACGCAGTATTTT
>TRBV5-5|.|TRBJ2-6|.
CASSLSTGKSGANVLTF
TGTGCCAGCAGCTTGTCTACAGGAAAATCTGGGGCCAACGTCCTGACTTTC
>TRBV5-1|TRBD1|TRBJ1-4|.
CASSVGQENEKLFF
TGCGCCAGCAGCGTGGGACAGGAAAATGAAAAACTGTTTTTT
>TRBV4-1|TRBD1|TRBJ1-2|.
CASSQDRGTGRSYTF
TGCGCCAGCAGCCAAGATCGTGGGACAGGGCGGAGCTACACCTTC
>TRBV6-6|TRBD2|TRBJ2-7|.
CASSRLAGGPNEQYF
TGTGCCAGCAGTCGACTAGCGGGAGGGCCGAACGAGCAGTACTTC
>TRBV11-3|.|TRBJ1-1|.
CASSRGGSEAFF
TGTGCCAGCAGCCGAGGGGGTTCTGAAGCTTTCTTT
>TRBV4-2|.|TRBJ1-2|.
CASSQDRGVKGYGYTF
TGTGCCAGCAGCCAAGATCGAGGGGTGAAGGGATATGGCTACACCTTC
>TRBV7-3|.|TRBJ1-1|.
CASSLNGGTEAFF
TGTGCCAGCAGCTTAAACGGGGGCACTGAAGCTTTCTTT
>TRBV5-6|.|TRBJ1-1|.
CASSFRQREAFF
TGTGCCAGCAGCTTTAGGCAGAGGGAAGCTTTCTTT
>TRBV9|TRBD2|TRBJ2-1|.
CASSVGSLAGVRYNEQFF
TGTGCCAGCAGCGTAGGGTCCCTAGCGGGAGTTCGTTACAATGAGCAGTTCTTC
>TRBV29-1|TRBD1|TRBJ2-3|.
CSVEDLSGQGIDTQYF
TGCAGCGTTGAAGATCTTTCCGGACAGGGAATAGATACGCAGTATTTT
>TRBV7-2|.|TRBJ2-5|.
CASSPHSWGRLQETQYF
TGTGCCAGCAGCCCTCACTCGTGGGGGAGGCTACAGGAGACCCAGTACTTC
>TRBV11-3|.|TRBJ2-1|.
CASSRNGQSPFF
TGTGCCAGCAGCCGAAACGGACAGTCACCGTTCTTC
>TRBV28|.|TRBJ2-6|.
CASSSGSSGANVLTF
TGTGCCAGCAGTTCAGGGTCCTCTGGGGCCAACGTCCTGACTTTC
>TRBV6-5|TRBD2|TRBJ2-2|once
CASRGSGRATGELFF
TGTGCCAGCAGAGGTAGCGGGAGGGCCACCGGGGAGCTGTTTTTT
>TRBV6-1|TRBD1|TRBJ1-5|few
CASSEMFGTGTHQPQHF
TGTGCCAGCAGTGAAATGTTCGGGACAGGGACTCATCAGCCCCAGCATTTT
>TRBV4-1|TRBD2|TRBJ2-1|.
CASSQVPLPRLAERNEQFF
TGCGCCAGCAGCCAAGTTCCATTACCGAGACTAGCGGAAAGGAATGAGCAGTTCTTC
>TRBV19|.|TRBJ1-1|.
CASSYQSAVTEAFF
TGTGCCAGTAGTTATCAGTCCGCGGTCACTGAAGCTTTCTTT
>TRBV11-2|TRBD2|TRBJ2-7|.
CASRYLAGGPSEQYF
TGTGCCAGCAGATATCTAGCGGGAGGGCCTAGTGAGCAGTACTTC
>TRBV7-9|.|TRBJ2-2|.
CASSLGRDTANTGELFF
TGTGCCAGCAGCTTAGGTCGGGACACAGCGAACACCGGGGAGCTGTTTTTT
>TRBV11-3|TRBD1|TRBJ2-2|.
CASSLKGQGANTGELFF
TGTGCCAGCAGCTTAAAGGGACAGGGGGCTAACACCGGGGAGCTGTTTTTT
>TRBV2|TRBD1|TRBJ1-2|.
CASSERTGGTGYTF
TGTGCCAGCAGTGAGAGGACAGGGGGAACCGGCTACACCTTC
>TRBV10-1|.|TRBJ1-5|few
CASSETNQPQHF
TGCGCCAGCAGTGAGACAAATCAGCCCCAGCATTTT
>TRBV6-1|.|TRBJ2-7|.
CASSVDTGYEQYF
TGTGCCAGCAGTGTGGACACAGGCTACGAGCAGTACTTC
>TRBV5-4|TRBD2|TRBJ2-1|.
CASSLETSPLNEQFF
TGTGCCAGCAGCTTGGAGACTAGCCCTTTGAATGAGCAGTTCTTC
>TRBV2|.|TRBJ2-7|.
CASRRDSVYEQYF
TGTGCCAGCAGGCGGGACAGTGTCTACGAGCAGTACTTC
>TRBV27|.|TRBJ2-7|.
CASSLGLARTSYEQYF
TGTGCCAGCTCCTTAGGGCTAGCTCGGACCTCCTACGAGCAGTACTTC
>TRBV7-9|.|TRBJ1-5|.
CASSLAGVTGVNQPQHF
TGTGCCAGCAGCTTAGCAGGAGTGACAGGAGTCAATCAGCCCCAGCATTTT
>TRBV5-1|.|TRBJ2-1|.
CASSLEPGQTYNEQFF
TGCGCCAGCAGCTTGGAGCCAGGGCAGACCTACAATGAGCAGTTCTTC
>TRBV5-1|.|TRBJ2-5|.
CASSSTEPQETQYF
TGCGCCAGCAGCTCGACCGAGCCACAAGAGACCCAGTACTTC
>TRBV19|TRBD1|TRBJ2-7|.
CASSPGTGGVYEQYF
TGTGCCAGTAGTCCAGGGACAGGGGGCGTCTACGAGCAGTACTTC
>TRBV7-9|.|TRBJ1-1|.
CASSSQGVNTEAFF
TGTGCCAGCAGCTCCCAGGGAGTGAACACTGAAGCTTTCTTT
>TRBV9|TRBD2|TRBJ2-1|.
CASSPGTSANNEQFF
TGTGCCAGCAGCCCAGGGACTAGCGCTAACAATGAGCAGTTCTTC
>TRBV27|.|TRBJ2-2|.
CASSFRGPTGELFF
TGTGCCAGCAGTTTCCGGGGGCCCACCGGGGAGCTGTTTTTT
>TRBV15|.|TRBJ2-1|.
CATSRDSGAYNEQFF
TGTGCCACCAGCAGAGACAGCGGAGCCTACAATGAGCAGTTCTTC
>TRBV18|.|TRBJ1-5|.
CASSPTDYSNQPQHF
TGTGCCAGCTCACCAACGGATTATAGCAATCAGCCCCAGCATTTT
>TRBV5-1|.|TRBJ2-6|.
CASSLAVGGTGANVLTF
TGCGCCAGCAGCTTGGCCGTGGGCGGGACTGGGGCCAACGTCCTGACTTTC
>TRBV5-1|TRBD1|TRBJ1-1|.
CASSPDRGNTEAFF
TGCGCCAGCAGCCCGGACAGGGGGAACACTGAAGCTTTCTTT
>TRBV28|.|TRBJ1-3|.
CASGTLGNTIYF
TGTGCCAGCGGGACCCTCGGAAACACCATATATTTT
>TRBV7-7|.|TRBJ2-2|once
CASSLVTSTNTGELFF
TGTGCCAGCAGCTTAGTCACTAGCACGAACACCGGGGAGCTGTTTTTT
>TRBV28|TRBD1|TRBJ2-1|.
CASSFYFTGTGGGGTYNEQFF
TGTGCCAGCAGTTTTTACTTTACCGGGACAGGGGGCGGCGGGACTTACAATGAGCAGTTCTTC
>TRBV9|TRBD2|TRBJ2-7|.
CASSVVCLAGGLKYEQYF
TGTGCCAGCAGCGTAGTGTGCCTAGCGGGAGGTCTGAAGTACGAGCAGTACTTC
>TRBV4-1|.|TRBJ2-2|.
CASSQDRAGTTGELFF
TGCGCCAGCAGCCAAGATCGGGCGGGTACCACCGGGGAGCTGTTTTTT
>TRBV4-1|.|TRBJ2-5|.
CASSQVLRTQETQYF
TGCGCCAGCAGCCAAGTTTTGCGTACCCAAGAGACCCAGTACTTC
>TRBV9|.|TRBJ2-1|.
CASRAGGDNEQFF
TGTGCCAGCAGAGCCGGAGGGGACAATGAGCAGTTCTTC
>TRBV2|TRBD2|TRBJ2-1|.
CASIPGLAGGASYNEQFF
TGTGCCAGCATCCCGGGACTAGCGGGAGGCGCCTCCTACAATGAGCAGTTCTTC
>TRBV7-9|.|TRBJ2-3|.
CASSPGTGGTDTQYF
TGTGCCAGCAGCCCCGGGACGGGGGGCACAGATACGCAGTATTTT
>TRBV9|.|TRBJ2-7|.
CASSARDFDEQYF
TGTGCCAGCAGCGCCCGGGACTTTGACGAGCAGTACTTC
>TRBV19|.|TRBJ2-7|.
CASSPRQAGSATEQYF
TGTGCCAGTAGTCCGAGACAGGCAGGGTCGGCGACCGAGCAGTACTTC
>TRBV4-1|.|TRBJ1-4|.
CASSPLQGVNEKLFF
TGCGCCAGCAGCCCGTTACAGGGAGTTAATGAAAAACTGTTTTTT
>TRBV7-3|.|TRBJ2-6|.
CASSRPDSGANVLTF
TGTGCCAGCAGCAGGCCCGACTCTGGGGCCAACGTCCTGACTTTC
>TRBV18|.|TRBJ2-6|once
CASSPQPAGGIGANVLTF
TGTGCCAGCTCACCACAACCTGCTGGGGGGATTGGGGCCAACGTCCTGACTTTC
>TRBV28|.|TRBJ2-1|once
CASTGGRLINEQFF
TGTGCCTCCACCGGGGGGCGCCTAATAAATGAGCAGTTCTTC
>TRBV28|.|TRBJ1-5|.
CASSGQNYLNQPQHF
TGTGCCAGCAGTGGACAAAACTATTTGAATCAGCCCCAGCATTTT